The 22 T cell receptor beta chains given below trace back to one sample, sequenced in a study of cytomegalovirus exposure and HLA in healthy donors. The PCR used 60 Vbeta and 13 Jbeta primers. Sequencing used immunoSEQ multiplex PCR; TCRdb keeps in-frame clones, though not all of them. The sample lists about 130,000 clones, 80% occurring once. Sequenced sample: PBMCs. The receptor set was obtained from a man aged 25 to 40 in good health and CMV-seronegative.

Relative to its sample, this clone is medium-sized (0.01 to 0.1%). The chain uses TRBV6-5 and TRBJ1-1; D may be TRBD1 (5 bases). V was trimmed by 6 bases and J by 4 bases, leaving 18 bases between them. Germline CDR1 and CDR2: MNHEY and SVGAGI. The CDR3 is 15 amino acids. CDR3 bases: TGTGCCAGCAGACCAAATCAGGGATACAGCACTGAAGCTTTCTTT. The encoded protein is CASRPNQGYSTEAFF.

The chain recombines TRBV9 with TRBJ2-1, with D possibly TRBD2 on 5 matching bases. Germline V gene sequence: CDR1 SGDLS, CDR2 YYNGEE. CDR3 length equals 16 residues. Trimming cost V 0 bases and J 2 bases, with 12 bases left between them. CDR3 sequence (DNA): TGTGCCAGCAGCGTAGCGGCTAGCAAAACCTACAATGAGCAGTTCTTC. Translation: CASSVAASKTYNEQFF.

The chain couples TRBV7-9 to TRBJ2-2, with 8 bases aligning to TRBD1. V shed 3 bases and J 5 bases; nucleotides not matched to a gene: 8. The CDR3 is 16 amino acids. The germline CDR1 and CDR2 sequences are SEHNR and FQNEAQ (reference sequence). The CDR3 is CASSFGGQGRTGELFF. The DNA for the CDR3 is TGTGCCAGCAGCTTCGGAGGACAGGGAAGAACCGGGGAGCTGTTTTTT.

J is TRBJ2-1 and V is TRBV11-2; tentatively, D is TRBD1 (5 bases). V lost 0 bases to trimming and J lost 15 bases, with 15 bases between them. CDR3 length: 13 amino acids. CDR1 is SGHAT and CDR2 is FQNNGV in the germline V gene. The CDR3 loop is CASSLEGGPRGFF. CDR3 bases: TGTGCCAGCAGCTTAGAGGGCGGCCCAAGGGGGTTCTTC. The variable domain in full, completed from reference TRBV11-2 and TRBJ2-1, reads EAGVAQSPRYKIIEKRQSVAFWCNPISGHATLYWYQQILGQGPKLLIQFQNNGVVDDSQLPKDRFSAERLKGVDSTLKIQPAKLEDSAVYLCASSLEGGPRGFFGPGTRLTVL.

This clone has just a few counts. This chain joins TRBV28 and TRBJ2-7, with D possibly TRBD2 on 5 matching bases. V lost 6 bases, J lost 3 bases, and 9 bases lay in between. The CDR3 spans 12 residues. CDR1 and CDR2 from the germline V gene are MDHEN and SYDVKM. Here the CDR3 reads CASSLAYYEQYF. The CDR3, as DNA: TGTGCCAGCAGCCTAGCCTACTACGAGCAGTACTTC.

The rearrangement joins TRBV11-1 to TRBJ2-5; 9 bases map to TRBD1. J was trimmed by 10 bases and V by 8 bases; bases with no gene match: 14. The germline V gene encodes CDR1 SGHAT and CDR2 FQDESV (reference sequence). This CDR3 has 14 amino acids. The CDR3: CASCPGTGFVGQYF. CDR3 DNA sequence: TGTGCCAGCTGTCCCGGGACAGGGTTCGTGGGCCAGTACTTC.

This clone was detected only once. J is TRBJ2-7 and V is TRBV7-9; 14 positions match TRBD2. After removal of 5 bases from V and 6 bases from J, the junction contained 9 bases not matched to a gene. Germline V gene data show CDR1 as SEHNR and CDR2 as FQNEAQ (reference sequence). The CDR3 has 16 amino acids. The DNA of the CDR3 is TGTGCCAGCAGCGCCGGGACTAGCGGGAGTTGGGTCGAGCAGTACTTC. Translated, it gives CASSAGTSGSWVEQYF.

With regard to this clone: One junction end does not reproduce the germline sequence, and a read error may be involved. V and J are TRBV9 and TRBJ2-1; 10 nucleotides line up with TRBD2. Germline V lookup: CDR1 SGDLS, CDR2 YYNGEE. CDR3 length equals 17 residues. The CDR3: CAGSVSVGLAGGGEQFF. The CDR3, as DNA: TGTGCCGGCAGCGTATCAGTGGGTTTAGCGGGAGGTGGTGAGCAGTTCTTC.

The chain employs TRBV19 and TRBJ2-5; TRBD2 matches 8 bases. After removal of 7 bases from V and 5 bases from J, the junction contained 9 bases not matched to a gene. CDR3 length equals 14 residues. Germline V gene lookup returns CDR1 LNHDA and CDR2 SQIVND (reference sequence). CDR3 DNA sequence: TGTGCCAGTAAGCCGGGAGGGCGGGAGGAGACCCAGTACTTC. Amino acids: CASKPGGREETQYF. Supplemented by reference TRBV19 and TRBJ2-5, the full variable domain reads DGGITQSPKYLFRKEGQNVTLSCEQNLNHDAMYWYRQDPGQGLRLIYYSQIVNDFQKGDIAEGYSVSREKKESFPLTVTSAQKNPTAFYLCASKPGGREETQYFGPGTRLLVL.

The rearrangement links TRBV29-1 to TRBJ1-1; no clear D. The V gene's germline CDR1 is SQVTM and CDR2 ANQGSEA. The germline V and J ends were trimmed by 3 bases and 6 bases, with 14 bases remaining between them. This CDR3 is built from 13 residues. The CDR3 here is CSVDGRPGAEAFF. As DNA, the CDR3 is TGCAGCGTTGATGGCAGGCCCGGCGCTGAAGCTTTCTTT.

V gene TRBV19 combines with J gene TRBJ2-1, with D maybe TRBD1 (6 bases). This CDR3 is built from 13 residues. Trimming shortened V by 10 bases and J by 8 bases, and 18 bases separated the two germline ends. The germline V gene encodes CDR1 LNHDA and CDR2 SQIVND (reference sequence). CDR3 coding DNA: TGTGCCACCCCAGGGGACAACGGGGATGAGCAGTTCTTC. It specifies CATPGDNGDEQFF.

CDR3 DNA sequence: TGTGCCAGCAGTCCAACTCCGAACACTGAAGCTTTCTTT. Encoded protein: CASSPTPNTEAFF. The chain employs TRBV6-4 and TRBJ1-1; no clear D. This CDR3 comprises 13 residues. The V and J ends lost 5 bases and 1 base respectively, with 8 bases between them. Germline values: CDR1 MRHNA, CDR2 SNTAGT.

This clone was seen a single time. The rearrangement joins TRBV6-5 to TRBJ2-7; D is possibly TRBD1 (6 bases). CDR1 is MNHEY and CDR2 is SVGAGI in the germline V gene. The CDR3 consists of 14 residues. V was cut by 4 bases and J by 3 bases, with 13 bases left in between. The CDR3 sequence is CASSSSTGRYEQYF. The CDR3 nucleotides are TGTGCCAGCAGTTCCTCGACAGGACGCTACGAGCAGTACTTC.

The J gene is TRBJ2-1, the V gene TRBV7-9; possibly TRBD2 for D (6 bases). This CDR3 region has 18 residues. Germline V gives CDR1 SEHNR, CDR2 FQNEAQ (reference sequence). V shed 1 base and J shed 0 bases, with 16 bases lying between them. The DNA of the CDR3 is TGTGCCAGCAGCTTAGAATTTGGGAGGTCGGCCTCCTACAATGAGCAGTTCTTC. The encoded protein is CASSLEFGRSASYNEQFF.

J is TRBJ1-4 and V is TRBV9; D possibly corresponds to TRBD1 (6 bases). This CDR3 spans 12 amino acids. Germline V lookup: CDR1 SGDLS, CDR2 YYNGEE. Trimming removed 4 bases at V and 8 bases at J, with 9 bases between. The CDR3: CASSTGNEKLFF. In nucleotides, the CDR3 is TGTGCCAGCAGCACAGGGAACGAAAAACTGTTTTTT.

CDR3 residues: CASSIRPDRAFEAFF. The CDR3 region has the DNA TGTGCCAGTAGTATAAGACCTGACAGGGCTTTTGAAGCTTTCTTT. The V gene is TRBV19, the J gene TRBJ1-1; TRBD1 agrees at 7 bases. The CDR3 sequence is 15 residues long. Germline V gives CDR1 LNHDA, CDR2 SQIVND (reference sequence). The V segment lost 2 bases and the J segment 7 bases; nucleotides outside the gene matches: 10.

This clone was seen many times. Other DNA sequences in the same sample also yield this CDR3. The chain is built from TRBV4-1 and TRBJ2-2; D is undetermined. The CDR3 contains 13 residues. Trimming cost V 4 bases and J 0 bases, with 3 bases left between them. CDR1 is MGHRA and CDR2 is YSYEKL in the germline V gene. The CDR3 DNA reads as TGCGCCAGCAGCCCCTCGAACACCGGGGAGCTGTTTTTT. Encoded protein: CASSPSNTGELFF.

A note on this clone: At one end the junction does not follow the germline gene, possibly because of a read error. In nucleotides, the CDR3 is TGTGCTAGCAGCCCTACGTGGGGCGTTGGGGCCAACGTCCTGACTTTC. Residues: CASSPTWGVGANVLTF. The chain employs TRBV7-7 and TRBJ2-6, with D tentatively TRBD1 (5 bases). Germline V gives CDR1 SSHAT, CDR2 FNYEAQ (reference sequence). The CDR3 spans 16 residues.

V and J are TRBV7-2 and TRBJ2-3; weak D call: TRBD1 (6 bases). Germline V gives CDR1 SGHTA, CDR2 FQGNSA. This CDR3 is 14 amino acids long. V lost 6 bases and J lost 2, with 12 bases in between. CDR3: CASRPDSYTDTQYF. In DNA, the CDR3 is TGTGCCAGCAGACCGGACAGCTACACAGATACGCAGTATTTT.

The V and J genes are TRBV5-1 and TRBJ2-7, with D possibly being TRBD2 (5 bases). Between the trimmed V and J ends, which lost 2 bases and 6 bases, there was a span of 24 bases. This CDR3 spans 17 amino acids. Germline CDR1 and CDR2: SGHRS and YFSETQ. CDR3 DNA sequence: TGCGCCAGCAGCTTCATTGGGAGTGAGACGGGCTGGGGCGAGCAGTACTTC. Protein product: CASSFIGSETGWGEQYF.

The CDR3 DNA sequence: TGTGCCAGCAGTTTATCCGCCTCAGGACAGGGGGCTTATGGCTACACCTTC. Amino acid sequence: CASSLSASGQGAYGYTF. V gene TRBV28 combines with J gene TRBJ1-2; 11 nucleotides line up with TRBD1. After removal of 1 base from V and 5 bases from J, the junction contained 9 bases not matched to a gene. The CDR3 covers 17 residues. Per germline, CDR1 MDHEN and CDR2 SYDVKM.

The genes are TRBV7-2 and TRBJ1-3, with D unresolved. V gave up 1 base and J gave up 4 bases, with 14 bases separating them. Germline V gene data show CDR1 as SGHTA and CDR2 as FQGNSA. CDR3 length equals 16 residues. CDR3 residues: CASSLGGWRAGNTIYF. CDR3 DNA: TGTGCCAGCAGCTTAGGTGGTTGGCGGGCAGGAAACACCATATATTTT. The entire variable domain, with the rest obtained from reference TRBV7-2 and TRBJ1-3, is as follows: GAGVSQSPSNKVTEKGKDVELRCDPISGHTALYWYRQSLGQGLEFLIYFQGNSAPDKSGLPSDRFSAERTGGSVSTLTIQRTQQEDSAVYLCASSLGGWRAGNTIYFGEGSWLTVV.